The present T cell receptor (beta chain) was sequenced within a study of T cells in Graves' hyperthyroidism and ophthalmopathy. Background on the study: Peripheral blood was obtained at initial diagnosis, preceding any treatment.

Graves' hyperthyroidism was deemed stable given no ophthalmopathy progression within 18 months. Criteria for exclusion of patients were uncontrolled infection, other autoimmune disease, pregnancy or lactation. It was RNA transcripts that yielded the amplified TCR beta CDR3 regions. The TCR CDR3 first-round RT-PCR relied on the HTBI primer set. TCRdb recomputed calls from the multiplex PCR reads with MiXCR, one row per CDR3 protein. The sample lists around 290,000 distinct CDR3 sequences, roughly an eighth seen once, with less than 8% in the top ten. This clonotype was detected a few times. The CDR3 is made up of 18 amino acids. J gave up 4 bases and V 0 bases, and 10 bases lay outside the gene matches. Germline CDR1 is DFQATT and CDR2 is SNEGSKA (reference sequence).

The rearrangement links TRBV20-1 to TRBJ2-2; 11 bases match TRBD2. The clonotype comes from a woman aged 35 to 49 with Graves' hyperthyroidism. Sequenced input: blood. CDR3 bases: TGCAGTGCTAGAGATTCGGGTAGCGGGAGGGCCGGCACCGGGGAGCTGTTTTTT. Its translation: CSARDSGSGRAGTGELFF.